This is a list of T cell receptor beta chains from one sample in a study of shared clonotypes between healthy human individuals. Produced via immunoSEQ multiplex PCR; TCRdb's table is partial and in-frame only. The table shows more than 2,000,000 clones, with 85% to 95% occurring only once. The sample comprised naive CD4+ T cells sorted from blood. These receptors were obtained from a man between 18 and 29 years old in good health. The CDR3 runs from the conserved cysteine through the conserved F or W. Each record gives: D gene, V gene, clone size, J gene, CDR3 protein, CDR3 DNA. A D gene is named only where the DNA matches it firmly. Only some rows state a clone size, as once, few, many or a class for expanded clones.

D: TRBD1
V: TRBV11-2
size: NA
J: TRBJ2-1
CDR3: CASSVTGGPYNEQFF
DNA: TGTGCCAGCAGCGTGACAGGGGGCCCCTACAATGAGCAGTTCTTC

D: NA
V: TRBV30
size: few
J: TRBJ1-1
CDR3: CAWRMQGLNTEAFF
DNA: TGTGCCTGGAGGATGCAGGGGCTAAACACTGAAGCTTTCTTT

D: NA
V: TRBV30
size: NA
J: TRBJ1-4
CDR3: CAWSNRYRGKLFF
DNA: TGTGCCTGGAGTAACAGATATAGGGGAAAACTGTTTTTT

D: TRBD1
V: TRBV7-9
size: once
J: TRBJ2-2
CDR3: CASSLLGQGTTVGELFF
DNA: TGTGCCAGCAGCTTATTGGGACAGGGGACGACAGTAGGGGAGCTGTTTTTT

D: NA
V: TRBV6-4
size: NA
J: TRBJ1-4
CDR3: CASSATGTSVKLFF
DNA: TGTGCCAGCAGTGCTACCGGGACGTCGGTGAAACTGTTTTTT

D: NA
V: TRBV5-1
size: NA
J: TRBJ1-5
CDR3: CASSLEVGDQPQHF
DNA: TGCGCCAGCAGCTTGGAGGTTGGGGATCAGCCCCAGCATTTT

D: TRBD1
V: TRBV20-1
size: NA
J: TRBJ2-7
CDR3: CSATRQGEQYF
DNA: TGCAGTGCTACAAGACAGGGCGAGCAGTACTTC

D: TRBD1
V: TRBV19
size: NA
J: TRBJ2-7
CDR3: CASSPGTGGFVNEQYF
DNA: TGTGCCAGTAGTCCCGGGACAGGGGGCTTTGTGAACGAGCAGTACTTC

D: NA
V: TRBV5-1
size: NA
J: TRBJ2-7
CDR3: CASSLEAGPSYEQYF
DNA: TGCGCCAGCAGCTTGGAGGCAGGGCCGTCCTACGAGCAGTACTTC

D: TRBD1
V: TRBV28
size: NA
J: TRBJ2-7
CDR3: CASRAGGQGLYEQYF
DNA: TGTGCCAGCAGAGCCGGGGGACAGGGACTCTACGAGCAGTACTTC

D: NA
V: TRBV10-3
size: NA
J: TRBJ1-2
CDR3: CAISESTVTSGYTF
DNA: TGTGCCATCAGTGAGTCGACAGTCACGTCTGGCTACACCTTC

D: TRBD1
V: TRBV27
size: once
J: TRBJ1-6
CDR3: CASSLDPRTGAGSSYNSPLHF
DNA: TGTGCCAGCAGTTTGGACCCCCGGACAGGGGCAGGGAGCTCCTATAATTCACCCCTCCACTTT

D: NA
V: TRBV6-5
size: NA
J: TRBJ2-5
CDR3: CASSYSGKTQYF
DNA: TGTGCCAGCAGTTACTCTGGAAAGACCCAGTACTTC

D: TRBD1
V: TRBV19
size: NA
J: TRBJ1-1
CDR3: CASSTGTVLMNTEAFF
DNA: TGTGCCAGTAGTACGGGGACAGTACTCATGAACACTGAAGCTTTCTTT

D: TRBD1
V: TRBV7-9
size: NA
J: TRBJ1-3
CDR3: CASSDRPMKTGGFGNTIYF
DNA: TGTGCCAGCAGTGACCGCCCGATGAAGACAGGGGGCTTTGGAAACACCATATATTTT

D: TRBD1
V: TRBV7-9
size: NA
J: TRBJ2-6
CDR3: CASSSTGRGSGANVLTF
DNA: TGTGCCAGCAGCTCGACAGGGAGAGGCTCTGGGGCCAACGTCCTGACTTTC

D: TRBD1
V: TRBV5-4
size: NA
J: TRBJ1-6
CDR3: CASSLDRGNSPLHF
DNA: TGTGCCAGCAGCTTGGACAGGGGGAATTCACCCCTCCACTTT

D: NA
V: TRBV6-1
size: once
J: TRBJ1-5
CDR3: CASTTGQGLAQHF
DNA: TGTGCCAGCACGACTGGTCAAGGTTTGGCCCAGCATTTT

D: NA
V: TRBV4-1
size: NA
J: TRBJ2-3
CDR3: CASSQVGTPGVDTQYF
DNA: TGCGCCAGCAGCCAAGTTGGGACCCCGGGGGTGGATACGCAGTATTTT

D: TRBD1
V: TRBV6-1
size: NA
J: TRBJ1-2
CDR3: CASSANRGLNYGYTF
DNA: TGTGCCAGCAGTGCAAACAGGGGACTGAACTATGGCTACACCTTC

D: TRBD2
V: TRBV5-4
size: few
J: TRBJ2-5
CDR3: CASSFLASGHQETQYF
DNA: TGTGCCAGCAGCTTCCTGGCTAGCGGGCACCAAGAGACCCAGTACTTC

D: NA
V: TRBV29-1
size: NA
J: TRBJ2-5
CDR3: CSVEVWVDRQETQYF
DNA: TGCAGCGTTGAAGTTTGGGTAGACCGCCAAGAGACCCAGTACTTC

D: NA
V: TRBV27
size: once
J: TRBJ1-2
CDR3: CASRLGEAGGYTF
DNA: TGTGCCAGCCGATTAGGGGAGGCTGGAGGCTACACCTTC

D: TRBD1
V: TRBV6-1
size: NA
J: TRBJ1-1
CDR3: CASRVDRDTEAFF
DNA: TGTGCCAGCAGAGTTGACAGGGACACTGAAGCTTTCTTT

D: TRBD2
V: TRBV11-3
size: NA
J: TRBJ2-7
CDR3: CASSLGLAGIYEQYF
DNA: TGTGCCAGCAGCTTAGGACTAGCGGGCATCTACGAGCAGTACTTC

D: NA
V: TRBV6-5
size: NA
J: TRBJ2-7
CDR3: CASNQGNEQYF
DNA: TGTGCCAGCAATCAGGGGAACGAGCAGTACTTC

D: NA
V: TRBV5-1
size: NA
J: TRBJ2-1
CDR3: CASSLPPGANEQFF
DNA: TGCGCCAGCAGCTTACCACCGGGGGCTAATGAGCAGTTCTTC

D: TRBD1
V: TRBV7-9
size: NA
J: TRBJ1-4
CDR3: CASSLVGDSRDRGEKLFF
DNA: TGTGCCAGCAGCTTAGTCGGTGATTCCAGGGACAGGGGTGAAAAACTGTTTTTT

D: TRBD2
V: TRBV9
size: NA
J: TRBJ2-7
CDR3: CASSVGLADNYEQYF
DNA: TGTGCCAGCAGCGTAGGGCTAGCGGATAATTACGAGCAGTACTTC

D: TRBD1
V: TRBV7-9
size: NA
J: TRBJ1-6
CDR3: CASSSGQGNSPLHF
DNA: TGTGCCAGCAGCTCGGGACAGGGAAATTCACCCCTCCACTTT

D: TRBD1
V: TRBV5-4
size: NA
J: TRBJ2-7
CDR3: CASSLGRDRGNEQYF
DNA: TGTGCCAGCAGCTTGGGCCGGGACAGGGGAAACGAGCAGTACTTC

D: TRBD1
V: TRBV7-9
size: NA
J: TRBJ2-5
CDR3: CASSFPGQTDQETQYF
DNA: TGTGCCAGCAGCTTTCCGGGACAGACGGATCAAGAGACCCAGTACTTC

D: NA
V: TRBV6-6
size: NA
J: TRBJ1-2
CDR3: CASSDHSNYGYTF
DNA: TGTGCCAGCAGTGACCACAGTAACTATGGCTACACCTTC

D: TRBD1
V: TRBV6-5
size: NA
J: TRBJ2-2
CDR3: CASSRGTGGTGELFF
DNA: TGTGCCAGCAGTCGCGGGACAGGGGGCACCGGGGAGCTGTTTTTT

D: NA
V: TRBV30
size: NA
J: TRBJ2-5
CDR3: CAWSGPRGRGETQYF
DNA: TGTGCCTGGAGTGGCCCTCGGGGTCGAGGAGAGACCCAGTACTTC

D: TRBD1
V: TRBV6-5
size: NA
J: TRBJ1-1
CDR3: CASSYRQGVGKAFF
DNA: TGTGCCAGCAGTTACAGACAGGGAGTGGGGAAAGCTTTCTTT

D: NA
V: TRBV30
size: NA
J: TRBJ2-3
CDR3: CAWSPWGVGFADTQYF
DNA: TGTGCCTGGAGTCCCTGGGGGGTCGGCTTCGCAGATACGCAGTATTTT

D: TRBD1
V: TRBV9
size: NA
J: TRBJ1-2
CDR3: CASSGPGQGNYGYTF
DNA: TGTGCCAGCAGCGGACCGGGACAGGGTAACTATGGCTACACCTTC

D: NA
V: TRBV4-2
size: NA
J: TRBJ2-3
CDR3: CASSQDLASVTDTQYF
DNA: TGTGCCAGCAGCCAAGATTTGGCTAGCGTGACAGATACGCAGTATTTT

D: NA
V: TRBV6-5
size: NA
J: TRBJ2-1
CDR3: CASSYPARGEQFF
DNA: TGTGCCAGCAGTTACCCCGCCCGCGGGGAGCAGTTCTTC

D: NA
V: TRBV5-1
size: once
J: TRBJ2-6
CDR3: CASSFSGAGANVLTF
DNA: TGCGCCAGCAGCTTTTCAGGGGCTGGGGCCAACGTCCTGACTTTC

D: NA
V: TRBV6-6
size: NA
J: TRBJ2-2
CDR3: CASNSPERGELFF
DNA: TGTGCCAGCAACTCTCCCGAACGCGGGGAGCTGTTTTTT

D: NA
V: TRBV29-1
size: few
J: TRBJ2-2
CDR3: CSVEDRRPRGRTGELFF
DNA: TGCAGCGTTGAAGATCGCCGTCCTCGGGGAAGGACCGGGGAGCTGTTTTTT

D: NA
V: TRBV7-9
size: NA
J: TRBJ1-1
CDR3: CASSLYQGPEAFF
DNA: TGTGCCAGCAGCTTATATCAGGGGCCTGAAGCTTTCTTT

D: NA
V: TRBV19
size: NA
J: TRBJ1-5
CDR3: CASSIVDLAQPQHF
DNA: TGTGCCAGTAGTATAGTCGATCTTGCCCAGCCCCAGCATTTT

D: NA
V: TRBV6-5
size: NA
J: TRBJ1-2
CDR3: CASSYWGNYGYTF
DNA: TGTGCCAGCAGTTATTGGGGAAACTATGGCTACACCTTC

D: TRBD2
V: TRBV5-1
size: NA
J: TRBJ2-3
CDR3: CASTSGESTDTQYF
DNA: TGCGCCAGCACTAGCGGGGAGAGCACAGATACGCAGTATTTT

D: NA
V: TRBV5-1
size: NA
J: TRBJ1-4
CDR3: CASSPHWGADEKLFF
DNA: TGCGCCAGCAGCCCGCACTGGGGGGCGGATGAAAAACTGTTTTTT

D: TRBD2
V: TRBV5-1
size: NA
J: TRBJ2-5
CDR3: CASSFSGGPGGGETQYF
DNA: TGCGCCAGCAGCTTTTCGGGAGGGCCCGGAGGAGGAGAGACCCAGTACTTC

D: NA
V: TRBV5-8
size: NA
J: TRBJ1-2
CDR3: CASSNRRAGANYGYTF
DNA: TGTGCCAGCAGTAACCGCCGGGCAGGTGCTAACTATGGCTACACCTTC